This is a list of T cell receptor beta chains from one sample in a study of blood T cell repertoires in COVID-19. Sequencing was performed with immunoSEQ multiplex PCR; in TCRdb, only in-frame clones are kept and a portion is missing. The sample lists 250,000 or so clones; about nine tenths were seen once. The sequenced sample was PBMCs or T cells enriched from blood (not recorded which). These receptors came from a woman in her 40s with acute COVID-19. Both conserved end residues are part of each CDR3. D genes are given only for firm matches.

>TRBD1|TRBV28
CASSLFGQGGMLSQHF
>-|TRBV30
CAWSVPRTNFAPDTQYF
>-|TRBV3-1/TRBV3-2
CASSQGWGGVTEAFF
>-|TRBV29-1
CSVEEGAGETQYF
>-|TRBV15
CATSRDRWEVQYF
>-|TRBV7-2
CASSRGPEDTQYF
>-|TRBV9
CASSVEGGTGYGYTF
>-|TRBV5-4
CASSLAPPNLAKNIQYF
>-|TRBV7-6
CASSRQRHNSPLHF
>TRBD1|TRBV5-5
CASSLDRGTEAFF
>-|TRBV7-2
CASSFLEGRTQYF
>TRBD2|TRBV12-3/TRBV12-4
CASTTGTSVYF
>-|TRBV5-4
CASSFDRELFF
>-|TRBV7-2
CASSLVSAGTGELFF
>TRBD1|TRBV27
CASSWGTGAGGSPLHF
>TRBD2|TRBV24-1
CATSDTRLAGGETQYF
>-|TRBV5-1
CASSSYGTGGNTIYF
>TRBD1|TRBV9
CASSPTTGGVDSPLHF
>-|TRBV6-5
CASGGTEAFF
>-|TRBV10-1
CASSGGEKETQYF
>TRBD2|TRBV20-1
CSASNSGRGAEQFF
>TRBD1|TRBV4-3
CASSQALQGAWNTEAFF
>-|TRBV21-1
CASSKSPRAGQPQHF
>-|TRBV12-5
CASGLHRTMEGYTF
>-|TRBV19
CATTKGGTVITGELFF
>-|TRBV7-2
CASSSSWTVPFNYGYTF
>-|TRBV5-4
CASSLDSSNEQYF
>-|TRBV6-5
CASSLGRGAWETQYF
>-|TRBV9
CASSARDRLNTGELFF
>TRBD1|TRBV6-5
CASSGDSYGYTF
>TRBD1|TRBV7-2
CASSFYGTGNQPQHF
>TRBD2|TRBV30
CAWTYRGTSGTNEQFF
>-|TRBV2
CASSIQTLSTDTQYF
>TRBD1|TRBV11-2
CASGTGASYNEQFF
>-|TRBV4-1
CASSQEKPAGHGYTF
>-|TRBV27
CASSYNSLGTKETQYF
>-|TRBV2
CASSVDGAGAFF
>-|TRBV4-3
CASSQDVSPGEKLFF
>TRBD2|TRBV5-8
CASSLGLAGGETQYF
>TRBD1|TRBV27
CASSVYRGSYEQYF
>-|TRBV27
CASRTGTYEQYF
>-|TRBV7-2
CASSLVGGYGYTF
>-|TRBV12-3/TRBV12-4
CASSQGGYTEAFF
>-|TRBV29-1
CSVAVLERGYTF
>-|TRBV30
CAWNVRTGFELFF
>-|TRBV6-2/TRBV6-3
CASSSLALRYGYTF
>-|TRBV10-1
CASSDLQGSYNEQFF